This T cell receptor (beta chain) is from a study of T cells in Graves' hyperthyroidism and ophthalmopathy. As concerns this clonotype: The antigen remains unidentified.

General study findings and limits: Median prediction lead before ophthalmopathy onset was 5 to 7.5 months with the model. Most clonotypes expanded in thyroid above 0.001 were likewise present in blood.

Across 18 months, stable Graves' hyperthyroidism was marked by no progression to ophthalmopathy. RNA transcripts yielded amplified TCR beta CDR3 regions. With the HTBI primer set, the TCR CDR3 went through a first round of RT-PCR. TCRdb ran MiXCR on the multiplex PCR reads and lists one entry per CDR3 protein. The data contain about 680,000 distinct CDR3 sequences, roughly a third of them singletons. V lost 4 bases to trimming and J lost 12 bases, with 13 bases between them. The CDR3 runs to 13 residues. Germline V gene sequence: CDR1 KGHSH, CDR2 LQKENI. The rearrangement uses TRBV18 and TRBJ1-6; D gene uncertain. Sequencing was performed on blood. This TCR came from a woman in her 40s with Graves' hyperthyroidism. CDR3 residues: CASSRPGQEPLHF. The CDR3 coding sequence is TGTGCCAGCTCACGCCCGGGCCAGGAACCCCTCCACTTT.